The TCR beta chain under discussion was sequenced for a study of CD8+CD57+ T cells in acquired aplastic anemia. Individuals selected for sequencing had exhibited CD8+CD57+ cell expansion on flow cytometry. Germline-derived CDR1 and CDR2 are SGHRS and YFSETQ. The CDR3 consists of 13 residues. The junction had 6 bases not matched to a gene; V was cut back by 3 bases and J by 7 bases. TCR beta VDJ and CDR3 profiling used genomic DNA as template. TCRdb passed the reads through MiXCR, listing each CDR3 protein once. Of over 150,000 distinct CDR3 sequences in the sample, about three fifths were seen once. This receptor was obtained from a human donor with aplastic anemia. J is TRBJ2-7 and V is TRBV5-1, with 8 bases aligning to TRBD1. Sequencing was carried out using sorted CD4+, CD8+, or CD8+CD57+ T cells (not recorded which) from PBMCs. The CDR3 protein is CASSWQGAGEQYF. The CDR3, as DNA: TGCGCCAGCAGCTGGCAGGGGGCGGGGGAGCAGTACTTC.